This TCR beta chain was obtained from a study of T cells in localized non-small cell lung cancer. Study-wide points: Appearance in adjacent lung was seen for a median 57 of the top 100 tumor clones. Clonality of T cells reached its maximum in uninvolved adjacent lung, surpassing tumor.

This table comes from immunoSEQ multiplex PCR, and its TCRdb copy is limited to in-frame clones, with some not included. The data show 7,700 or so clones, 92% seen once. A word on this clone: Its cognate antigen is unknown.

This CDR3 region has 13 residues. Between the trimmed V and J ends, which lost 6 bases and 3 bases, there was a span of 12 bases. Germline V gene data show CDR1 as MNHNY and CDR2 as SVGAGI (reference sequence). This TCR was sampled from a male donor aged 60 or over with stage II lung adenocarcinoma. The genes are TRBV6-6 and TRBJ2-7; tentatively, D is TRBD1 (6 bases). Source: peripheral blood mononuclear cells, taken before any cancer treatment. The DNA of the CDR3 is TGTGCCAGCAGCTACAGGGAACACTACGAGCAGTACTTC. It translates to CASSYREHYEQYF.